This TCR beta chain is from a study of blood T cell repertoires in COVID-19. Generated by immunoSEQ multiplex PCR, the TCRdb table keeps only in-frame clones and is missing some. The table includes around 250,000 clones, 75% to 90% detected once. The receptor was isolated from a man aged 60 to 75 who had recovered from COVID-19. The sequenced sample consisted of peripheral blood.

CDR3 residues: CASSLGGQANTEAFF. As DNA, the CDR3 is TGCGCCAGCAGCTTGGGCGGACAGGCGAACACTGAAGCTTTCTTT. The chain links TRBV5-1 to TRBJ1-1; 7 bases are a match to TRBD1. The CDR3 spans 15 residues. From germline, CDR1 is SGHRS and CDR2 YFSETQ. V shed 0 bases and J 1 base; nucleotides not matched to a gene: 3. The full variable domain, its missing parts supplied by reference TRBV5-1 and TRBJ1-1, is KAGVTQTPRYLIKTRGQQVTLSCSPISGHRSVSWYQQTPGQGLQFLFEYFSETQRNKGNFPGRFSGRQFSNSRSEMNVSTLELGDSALYLCASSLGGQANTEAFFGQGTRLTVV.